These 22 T cell receptor beta chains were sequenced from one sample in a study of cytomegalovirus exposure and HLA in healthy donors. The PCR had 60 Vbeta and 13 Jbeta primers. This table comes from immunoSEQ multiplex PCR, and its TCRdb copy is limited to in-frame clones, with some not included. The sample shows under 200,000 clones, 82% of them seen only once. Material for sequencing was PBMCs. Every receptor here comes from a girl between 5 and 17 years old in good health and CMV-seropositive.

The chain combines TRBV19 with TRBJ1-1, with 7 bases aligning to TRBD1. The CDR3 is 12 residues long. Germline CDR1 and CDR2: LNHDA and SQIVND (reference sequence). J lost 7 bases, V lost 9 bases, and 8 bases had no gene match. The CDR3 region is CASNRGTVEAFF. CDR3 DNA: TGTGCCAGCAATCGGGGGACAGTTGAAGCTTTCTTT.

The gene calls are TRBV6-1 and TRBJ1-4; 8 nucleotides match TRBD1. CDR3 length equals 15 residues. The J segment lost 5 bases and the V segment lost 1 base, leaving 3 bases of the junction unmatched. CDR1 is MNHNS and CDR2 is SASEGT in the germline V gene. The CDR3 bases are TGTGCCAGCAGTGAAGGAAGGACAGGGAATGAAAAACTGTTTTTT. This sequence encodes CASSEGRTGNEKLFF.

The chain links TRBV10-3 to TRBJ1-2; D gene unclear. Germline loops: CDR1 ENHRY, CDR2 SYGVKD. V lost 0 bases and J lost 2, with 10 bases in between. The CDR3 is 15 amino acids. The CDR3 protein is CAISESAISNYGYTF. CDR3 nucleotides: TGTGCCATCAGTGAGTCGGCCATTTCAAACTATGGCTACACCTTC.

The chain's CDR3 is CASSWAGGIGSNEQFF. The CDR3 coding sequence is TGTGCCAGCAGCTGGGCAGGCGGGATAGGTAGTAATGAGCAGTTCTTC. V and J are TRBV13 and TRBJ2-1, with a tentative D call TRBD2 (6 bases). V dropped 4 bases and J dropped 7 bases, with 20 bases sitting between them. CDR1 and CDR2 (germline): PRHDT, FYEKMQ (reference sequence). The CDR3 loop spans 16 amino acids.

This chain joins TRBV27 and TRBJ1-4; weak D call: TRBD1 (5 bases). The CDR3 is made up of 14 amino acids. Germline CDR1 MNHEY, CDR2 SMNVEV (reference sequence). V shed 7 bases and J shed 5 bases, with 14 bases lying between them. In nucleotides, the CDR3 is TGTGCCAGCACAGTTACGGGGGGGAATGAAAAACTGTTTTTT. This encodes CASTVTGGNEKLFF.

The rearrangement joins TRBV9 to TRBJ1-2; D is perhaps TRBD1 (6 bases). The germline V and J ends were trimmed by 0 bases and 4 bases, with 10 bases remaining between them. CDR3 length: 14 amino acids. Germline V lookup: CDR1 SGDLS, CDR2 YYNGEE. The CDR3 DNA sequence: TGTGCCAGCAGCGTAGGAACAGGGACCTATGGCTACACCTTC. Amino acid sequence: CASSVGTGTYGYTF.

This chain uses TRBV7-9 with TRBJ1-2; 11 positions match TRBD1. The CDR3 has 15 residues. Germline CDR1 and CDR2: SEHNR and FQNEAQ (reference sequence). The J segment lost 5 bases and the V segment lost 5 bases, leaving 7 bases of the junction unmatched. CDR3 in amino acids: CASSHGQGAKYGYTF. Here the CDR3 DNA reads TGTGCCAGCAGCCATGGACAGGGGGCGAAGTATGGCTACACCTTC.

The chain carries TRBV9 and TRBJ1-5; D is unclear. This CDR3 spans 14 amino acids. Germline lookup yields CDR1 SGDLS and CDR2 YYNGEE. Trimming left V 3 bases short and J 0 bases short, with 7 bases between. The CDR3: CASSAEPSNQPQHF. The CDR3 DNA reads TGTGCCAGCAGCGCGGAGCCTAGCAATCAGCCCCAGCATTTT.

The CDR3 nucleotides are TGTGCCACCAGCAGAACACGTCAGGGAGGGACTGAAGCTTTCTTT. This encodes CATSRTRQGGTEAFF. The V call is TRBV15, the J call TRBJ1-1; tentatively, D is TRBD1 (5 bases). V lost 2 bases, J lost 5 bases, and 15 bases lay in between. CDR3 length: 15 residues. The germline gives CDR1 LNHNV, CDR2 YYDKDF (reference sequence).

The rearrangement links TRBV5-1 to TRBJ1-1; perhaps TRBD1 as D (6 bases). Per germline, CDR1 SGHRS and CDR2 YFSETQ. The CDR3 length is 15 residues. Between the trimmed V and J ends, which lost 5 bases and 2 bases, there was a span of 16 bases. The CDR3 sequence: CASSISQGHNTEAFF. The CDR3, as DNA: TGCGCCAGCAGTATTAGTCAGGGGCACAACACTGAAGCTTTCTTT.

J is TRBJ1-2 and V is TRBV6-1; 8 positions agree with TRBD1. Germline V gives CDR1 MNHNS, CDR2 SASEGT. The CDR3 is 14 residues long. J lost 8 bases, V lost 1 base, and 6 bases had no gene match. CDR3 bases: TGTGCCAGCAGTGAAGATGGCAGGGGGCTGGGCTACACCTTC. Its translation: CASSEDGRGLGYTF.

V and J are TRBV27 and TRBJ2-3; 8 positions match TRBD1. In germline, CDR1 is MNHEY, CDR2 SMNVEV (reference sequence). The CDR3 is 14 amino acids. V lost 6 bases and J lost 3; bases outside the gene matches: 5. The DNA for the CDR3 is TGTGCCAGCAGCCTGGACAGGGTGACAGATACGCAGTATTTT. Its translation: CASSLDRVTDTQYF.

V and J are TRBV28 and TRBJ2-7; TRBD1 is a possible D gene (5 bases). V lost 5 bases, J lost 3 bases, and 26 bases lay in between. The CDR3 is made up of 18 amino acids. CDR1 is MDHEN, CDR2 SYDVKM, per germline. Here the CDR3 reads CASSPLLSTVYRHYEQYF. DNA for the CDR3: TGTGCCAGCAGTCCCCTCCTCTCGACAGTTTACAGACACTACGAGCAGTACTTC.

This clone occurred once. The genes are TRBV7-9 and TRBJ1-1, with a weak D call TRBD1 (5 bases). The CDR3 length is 12 residues. Germline V gene lookup returns CDR1 SEHNR and CDR2 FQNEAQ (reference sequence). V lost 1 base and J 6 bases, leaving 6 bases between the germline ends. The CDR3 bases are TGTGCCAGCAGCTTAGGGGGGGCTGAAGCTTTCTTT. Translating gives CASSLGGAEAFF.

The chain employs TRBV11-1 and TRBJ2-7; 12 positions match TRBD2. V lost 5 bases to trimming and J lost 0 bases; unmatched junction nucleotides: 8. The CDR3 consists of 17 residues. Germline CDR1 reads SGHAT; CDR2 reads FQDESV (reference sequence). The CDR3 loop is CASSRLAGGRSSYEQYF. In nucleotides, the CDR3 is TGTGCCAGCAGCCGTCTAGCGGGAGGGCGCAGCTCCTACGAGCAGTACTTC.

This clone was seen a few times. The chain links TRBV30 to TRBJ2-7; 9 bases match TRBD1. Trimming took 0 bases from V and 6 from J; bases not matched to a gene: 12. The CDR3 sequence is 16 residues long. Germline CDR1 and CDR2: GTSNPN and SVGIG (reference sequence). CDR3 region: CAWSVLRRDRVGEQYF. Here the CDR3 DNA reads TGTGCCTGGAGTGTCCTTCGCCGGGACAGGGTCGGCGAGCAGTACTTC.

This clone was counted a few times. V is TRBV5-5 and J is TRBJ1-1; maybe TRBD1 (5 bases). CDR3 size: 15 residues. Germline V gene lookup returns CDR1 SGHKS and CDR2 YYEKEE (reference sequence). V lost 3 bases, J lost 1 base, and 13 bases lay in between. The CDR3 spells CASSYAPGGNTEAFF. The CDR3 bases are TGTGCCAGCAGCTACGCGCCGGGGGGGAACACTGAAGCTTTCTTT.

This clone showed up just a few times. The chain recombines TRBV5-1 with TRBJ2-1; a weak D match, TRBD1 (5 bases). Germline CDR1 and CDR2: SGHRS and YFSETQ. Trimming removed 1 base from V and 1 base from J, with 9 bases in between. CDR3 length equals 15 residues. This CDR3 is CASSLSRVSYNEQFF. CDR3 DNA sequence: TGCGCCAGCAGCTTGTCCAGGGTTTCCTACAATGAGCAGTTCTTC.

For the CDR3, the DNA is TGTGCCAGCAGTGTGTTCCGGTCCTACGAGCAGTACTTC. This sequence encodes CASSVFRSYEQYF. The V call is TRBV6-1, the J call TRBJ2-7; no clear D. V dropped 4 bases and J dropped 1 base, with 8 bases sitting between them. The CDR3 consists of 13 residues. Germline CDR1 reads MNHNS; CDR2 reads SASEGT.

This chain links TRBV5-1 with TRBJ2-7, with D possibly TRBD1 on 5 matching bases. The CDR3 runs to 15 residues. V lost 6 bases and J lost 1, with 17 bases in between. Germline V lookup: CDR1 SGHRS, CDR2 YFSETQ. The CDR3 DNA is TGCGCCAGCAAGGACCCTAACAGGTTTTCCTACGAGCAGTACTTC. Encoded protein: CASKDPNRFSYEQYF. Supplemented by reference TRBV5-1 and TRBJ2-7, the full variable domain reads KAGVTQTPRYLIKTRGQQVTLSCSPISGHRSVSWYQQTPGQGLQFLFEYFSETQRNKGNFPGRFSGRQFSNSRSEMNVSTLELGDSALYLCASKDPNRFSYEQYFGPGTRLTVT.

The CDR3 spells CASTTSGFSTDTQYF. The DNA for the CDR3 is TGTGCCAGCACCACGTCCGGGTTCAGCACAGATACGCAGTATTTT. The V gene is TRBV27, the J gene TRBJ2-3; D is unclear. From germline, CDR1 is MNHEY and CDR2 SMNVEV (reference sequence). Trimming stripped 7 bases from V and 0 bases from J, with 14 bases between. This CDR3 is built from 15 residues.

The rearrangement links TRBV5-6 to TRBJ1-4; perhaps TRBD1 as D (5 bases). This CDR3 contains 12 residues. Germline CDR1 and CDR2: SGHDT and YYEEEE. Trimming shortened V by 0 bases and J by 8 bases, and 5 bases separated the two germline ends. CDR3: CASSLGQEKLFF. In nucleotides, the CDR3 is TGTGCCAGCAGCTTGGGACAGGAAAAACTGTTTTTT.